This TCR beta chain was found in a study of blood T cell repertoires in COVID-19. CDR1 is KGHSH, CDR2 LQKENI, per germline. The CDR3 contains 16 residues. V shed 0 bases and J shed 3 bases, with 14 bases lying between them. Original handling: For nucleated cells, counts were estimated from reference gene primer amplification. The repertoire was sequenced with immunoSEQ multiplex PCR; TCRdb's copy has only in-frame clones and lacks some. V and J calls and clone size are as listed in that table; D and trimming were resolved from the DNA. The sample shows about 190,000 clones, approximately 86% of them seen only once. This clone showed up just a few times.

The specimen sequenced was peripheral blood. The rearrangement uses TRBV18 and TRBJ1-1, with a weak D call TRBD1 (6 bases). This receptor was taken from a woman aged 80 or older with active or convalescent COVID-19. As DNA, the CDR3 is TGTGCCAGCTCACCACCGGGGGCATATAGGGACACTGAAGCTTTCTTT. Encoded protein: CASSPPGAYRDTEAFF.